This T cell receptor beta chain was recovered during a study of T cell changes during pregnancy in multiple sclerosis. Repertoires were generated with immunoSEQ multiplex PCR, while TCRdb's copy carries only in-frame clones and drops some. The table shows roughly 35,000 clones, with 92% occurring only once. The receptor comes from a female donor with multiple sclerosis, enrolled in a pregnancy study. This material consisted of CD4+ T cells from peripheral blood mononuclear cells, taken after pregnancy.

The CDR3 DNA is TGTGCCAGCAGCGTTCCAGGGACCTACGAGCAGTACTTC. It translates to CASSVPGTYEQYF. The V call is TRBV5-4, the J call TRBJ2-7; D might be TRBD1 (5 bases). In germline, CDR1 is SGHNT, CDR2 YYREEE (reference sequence). CDR3 length: 13 amino acids. V was pared by 4 bases and J by 2 bases, with 10 bases between.